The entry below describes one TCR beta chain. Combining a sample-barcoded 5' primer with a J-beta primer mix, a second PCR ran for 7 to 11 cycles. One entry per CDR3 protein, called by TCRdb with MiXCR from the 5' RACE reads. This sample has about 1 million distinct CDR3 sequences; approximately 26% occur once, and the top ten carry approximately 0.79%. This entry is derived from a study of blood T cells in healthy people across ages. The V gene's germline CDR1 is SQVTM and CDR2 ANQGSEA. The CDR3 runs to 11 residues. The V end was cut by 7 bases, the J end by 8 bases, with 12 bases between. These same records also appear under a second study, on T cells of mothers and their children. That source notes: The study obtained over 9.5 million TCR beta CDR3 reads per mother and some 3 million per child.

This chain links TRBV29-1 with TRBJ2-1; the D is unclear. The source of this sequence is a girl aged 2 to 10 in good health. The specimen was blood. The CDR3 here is CSAGPGYEQFF. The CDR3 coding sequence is TGCAGCGCCGGTCCAGGCTATGAGCAGTTCTTC.